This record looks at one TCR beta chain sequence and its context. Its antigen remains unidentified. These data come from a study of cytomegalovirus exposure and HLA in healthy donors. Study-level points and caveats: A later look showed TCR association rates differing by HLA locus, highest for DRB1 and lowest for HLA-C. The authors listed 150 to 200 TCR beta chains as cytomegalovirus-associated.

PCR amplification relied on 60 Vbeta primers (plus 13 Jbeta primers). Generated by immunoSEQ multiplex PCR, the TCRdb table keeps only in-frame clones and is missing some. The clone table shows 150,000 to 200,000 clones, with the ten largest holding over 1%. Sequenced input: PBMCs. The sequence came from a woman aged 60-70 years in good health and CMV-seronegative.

The CDR3 bases are TGTGCCAGCAGTTCGCAGTTGAACACTGAAGCTTTCTTT. Residues: CASSSQLNTEAFF. The chain is built from TRBV6-4 and TRBJ1-1; D is ambiguous. V was trimmed by 5 bases and J by 0 bases, leaving 7 bases between them. From germline, CDR1 is MRHNA and CDR2 SNTAGT. The CDR3 extends over 13 amino acids.